These 21 T cell receptor beta chains originate from one sample sequenced in a study of beta chain features in type 1 diabetes. Their cognate antigens are unknown. Study results and caveats: Moderate yet significant TCRB CDR3 shortening was seen in Type 1 diabetes patients in all four CD4+ subsets.

TCRB transcripts that were expressed got sequenced, as all of the isolated RNA had been reverse transcribed. Profiling relied on immunoSEQ multiplex PCR, and the TCRdb table lists in-frame clones only, not all of them. The data show 250,000 to 300,000 clones, 20% to 25% seen once. The sequenced sample consisted of naive CD4+ T cells from blood. All receptors come from a woman aged 25-40 years with type 1 diabetes.

This clone was seen a handful of times. The chain carries TRBV5-1 and TRBJ2-3, with D unresolved. CDR1 is SGHRS and CDR2 is YFSETQ in the germline V gene. This CDR3 spans 15 amino acids. Trimming shortened V by 1 base and J by 2 bases, and 11 bases separated the two germline ends. CDR3 sequence: CASSLRRTDTDTQYF. The CDR3 nucleotides read TGCGCCAGCAGCTTGCGGAGAACTGACACAGATACGCAGTATTTT.

This clone appeared a few times. The chain uses TRBV9 and TRBJ1-2; possible D gene TRBD1, 5 bases. This CDR3 region has 13 residues. V was trimmed by 4 bases and J by 4 bases, leaving 11 bases between them. CDR1 is SGDLS, CDR2 YYNGEE, per germline. The CDR3 coding sequence is TGTGCCAGCAGCCCGGGACTTGGCTATGGCTACACCTTC. It yields the protein CASSPGLGYGYTF.

The V call is TRBV10-3, the J call TRBJ1-2; D uncertain. The CDR3 extends over 13 amino acids. CDR1 and CDR2 (germline): ENHRY, SYGVKD. Trimming removed 2 bases from V and 4 bases from J, with 8 bases in between. The CDR3: CAISEGEGYGYTF. The CDR3 DNA reads TGTGCCATCAGTGAGGGGGAGGGCTATGGCTACACCTTC.

This clone was counted a few times. The DNA for the CDR3 is TGTGCCTGGAGTATTATGATAGCGGGAGTAGTAGATACGCAGTATTTT. Protein sequence: CAWSIMIAGVVDTQYF. The chain couples TRBV30 to TRBJ2-3; 9 bases align to TRBD2. The CDR3 has 16 amino acids. With V trimmed by 2 bases and J by 5 bases, 11 bases remained unmatched. The germline V gene encodes CDR1 GTSNPN and CDR2 SVGIG (reference sequence).

This clone was counted only a few times. The genes are TRBV7-9 and TRBJ2-5, with TRBD2 matching 8 bases. The CDR3 runs 15 residues. Germline V gene lookup returns CDR1 SEHNR and CDR2 FQNEAQ (reference sequence). J was trimmed by 0 bases and V by 5 bases; bases with no gene match: 5. CDR3 DNA sequence: TGTGCCAGCAGCCCGATGGGACTAGACCAAGAGACCCAGTACTTC. Protein product: CASSPMGLDQETQYF.

V usage is TRBV28 and J usage is TRBJ1-2; TRBD1 matches at 8 bases. Germline-derived CDR1 and CDR2 are MDHEN and SYDVKM. The CDR3 covers 13 residues. Losses at the gene ends were 6 bases for V and 0 bases for J; bases not matched to a gene: 0. The CDR3: CASRDRANYGYTF. CDR3 nucleotides: TGTGCCAGCAGGGACAGGGCTAACTATGGCTACACCTTC.

This clone was counted a few times. V usage is TRBV7-9 and J usage is TRBJ1-2; TRBD1 might be the D (5 bases). This CDR3 spans 10 amino acids. The germline V and J ends were trimmed by 11 bases and 6 bases, with 10 bases remaining between them. Germline CDR1 SEHNR, CDR2 FQNEAQ (reference sequence). In nucleotides, the CDR3 is TGTGCCTTGGGGGGAAATGGCTACACCTTC. It specifies CALGGNGYTF.

The CDR3 bases are TGTGCCTGGAGTAGCACTAGCGGACCCTACGAGCAGTACTTC. It specifies CAWSSTSGPYEQYF. The rearrangement links TRBV30 to TRBJ2-7; 8 nucleotides agree with TRBD2. Trimming at V came to 2 bases and at J to 2 bases, leaving 5 bases not matched to a gene. Germline V gene lookup returns CDR1 GTSNPN and CDR2 SVGIG (reference sequence). This CDR3 contains 14 residues.

This clone was counted between two and nine times. V usage is TRBV14 and J usage is TRBJ2-6; D is perhaps TRBD1 (6 bases). The CDR3 contains 17 residues. Deletions cut 0 bases from V and 0 bases from J, with 9 bases between. CDR1 SGHDN and CDR2 FVKESK come from the germline V gene. In DNA, the CDR3 is TGTGCCAGCAGCCAAGACAGGGGAAGCTCTGGGGCCAACGTCCTGACTTTC. Its translation is CASSQDRGSSGANVLTF.

This clone was seen more than once but under ten times. The CDR3 protein is CPRALDTNQPQHF. The CDR3 bases are TGTCCTCGAGCTCTAGATACCAATCAGCCCCAGCATTTT. The chain carries TRBV30 and TRBJ1-5; D is uncertain. The CDR3 contains 13 residues. Germline V gene data show CDR1 as GTSNPN and CDR2 as SVGIG (reference sequence).

The chain links TRBV19 to TRBJ1-2, with TRBD1 as a possible D gene (5 bases). CDR3 length equals 14 residues. V lost 0 bases to trimming and J lost 4 bases, with 9 bases between them. Germline loops: CDR1 LNHDA, CDR2 SQIVND (reference sequence). In DNA, the CDR3 is TGTGCCAGTAGTATAGAGGAGGGGCTCTATGGCTACACCTTC. Its translation: CASSIEEGLYGYTF.

This clone was counted only a few times. This chain joins TRBV28 and TRBJ1-5; perhaps TRBD1 as D (6 bases). The CDR3 runs 14 residues. Trimming left V 4 bases short and J 4 bases short, with 11 bases between. The germline CDR1 and CDR2 sequences are MDHEN and SYDVKM. The CDR3: CASSSPQGNQPQHF. DNA of the CDR3: TGTGCCAGCAGTTCCCCCCAGGGGAATCAGCCCCAGCATTTT. Full variable domain (missing parts from reference TRBV28 and TRBJ1-5): DVKVTQSSRYLVKRTGEKVFLECVQDMDHENMFWYRQDPGLGLRLIYFSYDVKMKEKGDIPEGYSVSREKKERFSLILESASTNQTSMYLCASSSPQGNQPQHFGDGTRLSIL.

The V gene is TRBV7-3, the J gene TRBJ1-1; D gene unclear. Trimming cost V 4 bases and J 7 bases, with 7 bases left between them. CDR3 length: 11 residues. Germline assignment: CDR1 SGHTA and CDR2 FQGTGA. In DNA form, the CDR3 reads TGTGCCAGCAGCTCCGGCGGTGAAGCTTTCTTT. Its translation: CASSSGGEAFF.

The gene calls are TRBV11-3 and TRBJ2-5, with 8 bases identical to TRBD1. The CDR3 totals 16 residues. Germline V lookup: CDR1 SGHNT, CDR2 YENEEA. J lost 5 bases, V lost 2 bases, and 10 bases had no gene match. CDR3 amino acids: CASSLMEAGGKETQYF. CDR3 bases: TGTGCCAGCAGCTTAATGGAAGCAGGGGGCAAGGAGACCCAGTACTTC.

CDR3 DNA: TGCGCCAGCAGCCAAGTTGCCGGGAGCTCCTACAATGAGCAGTTCTTC. This sequence encodes CASSQVAGSSYNEQFF. The chain recombines TRBV4-1 with TRBJ2-1; D is perhaps TRBD2 (6 bases). Germline loops: CDR1 MGHRA, CDR2 YSYEKL. The CDR3 length is 16 residues. Trimming removed 1 base at V and 0 bases at J, with 10 bases between.

This clone was counted only a few times. This sequence joins TRBV6-6 and TRBJ1-5; D gene unclear. The CDR3 extends over 12 amino acids. V lost 4 bases, J lost 5 bases, and 6 bases lay in between. The germline CDR1 and CDR2 sequences are MNHNY and SVGAGI (reference sequence). This CDR3 is CASSSSDQPQHF. The CDR3 DNA reads as TGTGCCAGCAGTTCATCGGATCAGCCCCAGCATTTT.

V and J are TRBV30 and TRBJ1-5; D ambiguous. The CDR3 has 15 amino acids. Germline CDR1 GTSNPN, CDR2 SVGIG (reference sequence). The V end lost 2 bases, the J end lost 4 bases, and 15 bases lay between the germline ends. The CDR3, as DNA: TGTGCCTGGAGTCGAGGACTAGCGCGGAATCAGCCCCAGCATTTT. Residues: CAWSRGLARNQPQHF. The entire variable domain, with the rest obtained from reference TRBV30 and TRBJ1-5, is as follows: SQTIHQWPATLVQPVGSPLSLECTVEGTSNPNLYWYRQAAGRGLQLLFYSVGIGQISSEVPQNLSASRPQDRQFILSSKKLLLSDSGFYLCAWSRGLARNQPQHFGDGTRLSIL.

There are a few counts of this clone. V and J are TRBV18 and TRBJ2-1; 14 bases are shared with TRBD2. The CDR3 extends over 18 amino acids. J was trimmed by 0 bases and V by 6 bases; bases with no gene match: 7. Germline V gene data show CDR1 as KGHSH and CDR2 as LQKENI. CDR3 in DNA: TGTGCCAGCTCGACCGGGACTAGCGGGAGCCTCTCCTACAATGAGCAGTTCTTC. As protein: CASSTGTSGSLSYNEQFF.

The chain links TRBV28 to TRBJ1-2; TRBD1 might be the D (5 bases). Germline CDR1 and CDR2: MDHEN and SYDVKM. The CDR3 sequence is 13 residues long. The V and J ends lost 2 bases and 3 bases respectively, with 7 bases between them. The CDR3 is CASSLPGDYGYTF. The CDR3 nucleotides are TGTGCCAGCAGTTTACCGGGGGACTATGGCTACACCTTC.

This clone was detected only a few times. The rearrangement uses TRBV7-9 and TRBJ2-7; 13 bases align to TRBD2. Germline V gives CDR1 SEHNR, CDR2 FQNEAQ (reference sequence). V lost 6 bases and J lost 3; bases outside the gene matches: 5. The CDR3 consists of 15 residues. CDR3 sequence (DNA): TGTGCCAGCAGGAGGGGGACTAGCGGGATCTACGAGCAGTACTTC. Protein product: CASRRGTSGIYEQYF. Full variable domain (outside the CDR3, taken from reference TRBV7-9 and TRBJ2-7): DTGVSQNPRHKITKRGQNVTFRCDPISEHNRLYWYRQTLGQGPEFLTYFQNEAQLEKSRLLSDRFSAERPKGSFSTLEIQRTEQGDSAMYLCASRRGTSGIYEQYFGPGTRLTVT.

The sample holds a few counts of this clone. The chain has TRBV4-1 and TRBJ2-1; TRBD2 agrees at 8 bases. Per germline, CDR1 MGHRA and CDR2 YSYEKL. The trim removed 1 base at V and 5 bases at J, leaving 16 bases unmatched. The CDR3 is made up of 19 amino acids. The DNA for the CDR3 is TGCGCCAGCAGCCAAGTCGGATTCTTGAGCGGGAGAAACAACAATGAGCAGTTCTTC. Protein: CASSQVGFLSGRNNNEQFF.